This T cell receptor (beta chain) was sequenced in a study of blood T cell repertoires in COVID-19 (dated by TCRdb to the early 2020s). Describing the broader study: Collaborator samples came from the United States, Italy and Spain and covered acute and convalescent phases of COVID-19. Where available, HLA class I and class II types were taken from metadata supplied by the sample provider and were not determined by assay-based typing. The dataset comprised deeply sampled blood TCRbeta repertoires from subjects exposed to, actively infected with, or recovered from COVID-19. The samples were drawn from the first 160 participants of the ongoing ImmuneRACE study and from 1,254 subjects provided by 6 global collaborators. Nearly every sample came with metadata listing a de-identified subject ID, COVID-19 status, age in years and sex. The repertoires were released in a freely available public database intended as a resource for research on the immune response to SARS-CoV-2. The prospective study material was composed of cDNA or gDNA derived from T cells, B-cell-depleted T cells, or PBMCs. General findings and caveats noted by the study authors: The quantity of clinical and demographic metadata differed by source and by participant and was supplied without curation.

TCRbeta CDR3 regions were amplified from genomic DNA by means of the immunoSEQ Assay, a bias-controlled multiplex PCR. In the authors' own workflow: The number of nucleated cells in each sample was estimated from the amplification of reference gene primers within the assay. To quantify the absolute abundance of each unique TCRbeta CDR3 rearrangement, sequence reads were collapsed and filtered. For each sample, productive Simpson clonality was calculated as the square root of Simpson's diversity index across productive rearrangements. Held by TCRdb, this immuneACCESS table contains in-frame sequences only and omits some clones. Under half of the omission traces to an unresolved V gene where checked; the cause of the rest is unknown. V and J calls and clone size come straight from that table; D and trimming were deduced from the DNA. Here the sample has 200,000 to 300,000 clones; around 89% occur a single time. The ten largest clones capture 0.95% to 1.5% of the sample.

In the prospective study, participants were roughly 18 to 95 years old, resided in about two dozen geographic areas of the United States, and were enrolled through a virtual design. In the prospective study, cohorts were assigned on the basis of participant-reported clinical history obtained from a screening survey and a study questionnaire. In the prospective study, whole blood, serum and a nasopharyngeal or oropharyngeal swab were collected from each participant by mobile phlebotomists. Additional blood draws and questionnaires over an approximately 2-month period could optionally be provided by prospective study participants. Before DNA extraction, blood samples from the prospective study were shipped at room temperature or frozen. This clone was recorded a few times. No cognate antigen has been identified for it. No much larger clone is present one base from it, and per-base qualities are unavailable. This sample also contains other DNA sequences that code for the same CDR3.

The CDR3 runs 14 residues from the cysteine to the phenylalanine. Only the CDR3 DNA stays, 42 bases, in frame from base 1. The germline V gene (reference sequence) yields MNHEY for CDR1 and SMNVEV for CDR2. V is cut back by 0 bases and J by 9 bases, with 0 bases in the junction unmatched. In this chain, TRBV27 is recombined with TRBJ1-6, with 9 bases matching TRBD1. Sequenced: PBMCs or T cells enriched from blood (not recorded which). This clonotype was obtained from a middle-aged woman with acute COVID-19. This receptor carries the CDR3 CASSLSGQGSPLHF. The nucleotides read TGTGCCAGCAGTTTATCGGGACAGGGTTCACCCCTCCACTTT.